What follows are 20 T cell receptor beta chains derived from one specimen sequenced in a study of blood T cell repertoires in COVID-19 (dated by TCRdb to 2018 to 2021). To prepare the library, the immunoSEQ multiplex PCR assay was applied. Not all clones reach the TCRdb copy of this immuneACCESS table, which keeps in-frame sequences only. Checked studies attribute under half of the gap to unresolved V genes and leave the rest unexplained. The sample includes 200,000 to 250,000 clones, with 65% to 90% observed a single time. Jointly, the top ten make up 1.4% of the sample. Specimen: peripheral blood. These receptors came from a woman aged 40 to 55 who had recovered from COVID-19.

The V call is TRBV30, the J call TRBJ2-1; D possibly corresponds to TRBD2 (6 bases). The CDR3 spans 15 residues. Per germline, CDR1 GTSNPN and CDR2 SVGIG (reference sequence). V was cut by 5 bases and J by 2 bases, with 16 bases left in between. The CDR3 DNA reads TGTGCCTGGTCACCCCGACTAGATCCCTACAATGAGCAGTTCTTC. Amino acids: CAWSPRLDPYNEQFF.

The chain combines TRBV28 with TRBJ2-1, with TRBD2 matching 7 bases. With V trimmed by 1 base and J by 2 bases, 2 bases remained unmatched. The CDR3 sequence is 15 residues long. Germline lookup yields CDR1 MDHEN and CDR2 SYDVKM. The chain's CDR3 is CASSLLAGAYNEQFF. The CDR3 DNA follows: TGTGCCAGCAGTTTATTGGCGGGGGCCTACAATGAGCAGTTCTTC.

The chain combines TRBV18 with TRBJ1-4; D is perhaps TRBD1 (5 bases). The V end was cut by 3 bases, the J end by 7 bases, with 21 bases between. The germline V gene has CDR1 KGHSH and CDR2 LQKENI. This CDR3 region has 17 residues. The chain's CDR3 is CASSPRTIGGVTEKLFF. The CDR3 DNA reads as TGTGCCAGCTCACCCCGGACTATTGGGGGGGTGACTGAAAAACTGTTTTTT.

The rearrangement uses TRBV5-1 and TRBJ2-7, with D unresolved. Germline V gives CDR1 SGHRS, CDR2 YFSETQ. The CDR3 covers 15 residues. V dropped 0 bases and J dropped 0 bases, with 10 bases sitting between them. This CDR3 is CASSLGPLSSYEQYF. DNA of the CDR3: TGCGCCAGCAGCTTGGGTCCGCTAAGCTCCTACGAGCAGTACTTC.

The rearrangement joins TRBV2 to TRBJ2-3; unclear D gene. V was clipped by 5 bases and J by 5 bases, with 20 bases between them. This CDR3 contains 16 residues. CDR1 SNHLY and CDR2 FYNNEI come from the germline V gene. In nucleotides, the CDR3 is TGTGCCAGCAGTACATCCACTGAAGTGGAGAGAGATACGCAGTATTTT. It yields the protein CASSTSTEVERDTQYF.

The V gene is TRBV28, the J gene TRBJ2-5, with D perhaps TRBD1 (5 bases). Between the trimmed V and J ends, which lost 4 bases and 2 bases, there was a span of 14 bases. Germline-derived CDR1 and CDR2 are MDHEN and SYDVKM. The CDR3 consists of 15 residues. The CDR3 spells CASSSPTDKQETQYF. CDR3 nucleotide sequence: TGTGCCAGCAGTTCCCCTACGGACAAACAAGAGACCCAGTACTTC.

The chain employs TRBV18 and TRBJ2-2, with TRBD1 as a possible D gene (5 bases). With 6 bases removed from V and 3 bases from J, the gap between germline ends came to 14 bases. Germline V lookup: CDR1 KGHSH, CDR2 LQKENI. This CDR3 spans 15 amino acids. CDR3 in amino acids: CASSAAQGDTGELFF. CDR3 bases: TGTGCCAGCTCTGCAGCGCAGGGCGACACCGGGGAGCTGTTTTTT.

Turning to this clone: One junction end disagrees with the germline gene, perhaps due to a read error. The CDR3 coding sequence is TGTACCAGCAGCCCCTATAAAGTGGGACAGGATAACTCCTACGAGCAGTACTTC. Residues: CTSSPYKVGQDNSYEQYF. The chain is built from TRBV7-6 and TRBJ2-7; the match to TRBD1 covers 8 bases. The CDR3 runs to 18 residues. Germline V gene sequence: CDR1 SGHVS, CDR2 FNYEAQ.

V usage is TRBV11-2 and J usage is TRBJ1-4; D might be TRBD1 (6 bases). Germline values: CDR1 SGHAT, CDR2 FQNNGV. The CDR3 consists of 15 residues. The V gene lost 0 bases and the J gene lost 10 bases, with 15 bases spanning the gap. CDR3 sequence (DNA): TGTGCCAGCAGCTTAGAGCCTCAGGGGTTAGCAAAACTGTTTTTT. Protein sequence: CASSLEPQGLAKLFF.

The chain employs TRBV6-2 or TRBV6-3 and TRBJ2-7; weak D call: TRBD1 (7 bases). This CDR3 is built from 18 residues. Trimming left V 5 bases short and J 5 bases short, with 28 bases between. Germline V gives CDR1 MNHEY, CDR2 SVGEGT. The CDR3 reads CASSKPAVYQGGPHEQYF. For the CDR3, the DNA is TGTGCCAGCAGTAAACCGGCCGTGTATCAGGGGGGTCCTCACGAGCAGTACTTC.

The chain carries TRBV6-5 and TRBJ1-3, with 8 bases identical to TRBD1. Germline values: CDR1 MNHEY, CDR2 SVGAGI. The CDR3 sequence is 13 residues long. J was trimmed by 8 bases and V by 4 bases; bases with no gene match: 4. CDR3 region: CASSWDRFDTIYF. Here the CDR3 DNA reads TGTGCCAGCAGTTGGGACAGGTTCGACACCATATATTTT.

The chain links TRBV7-9 to TRBJ1-6; D is ambiguous. CDR1 SEHNR and CDR2 FQNEAQ come from the germline V gene (reference sequence). V was shortened by 3 bases and J by 7 bases, with 16 bases between the two germline ends. The CDR3 contains 16 residues. This CDR3 reads CASSFYVASLNSPLHF. CDR3 DNA: TGTGCCAGCAGCTTCTACGTAGCCAGCTTAAATTCACCCCTCCACTTT.

The rearrangement uses TRBV7-2 and TRBJ2-3; possibly TRBD1 for D (6 bases). V was cut by 4 bases and J by 3 bases, with 14 bases left in between. Germline CDR1 SGHTA, CDR2 FQGNSA. CDR3 length: 15 residues. The CDR3 here is CASSSAKQGTDTQYF. In DNA, the CDR3 is TGTGCCAGCAGCTCGGCCAAACAGGGAACAGATACGCAGTATTTT.

J is TRBJ2-1 and V is TRBV19; 11 bases line up with TRBD2. Germline lookup yields CDR1 LNHDA and CDR2 SQIVND (reference sequence). The CDR3 runs to 15 residues. V shed 7 bases, J shed 10 bases, and the junction held 12 bases outside the gene matches. CDR3 region: CASNRLAGGSWEQFF. Written as DNA, the CDR3 is TGTGCCAGTAATCGCCTAGCGGGGGGTTCCTGGGAGCAGTTCTTC.

This clone was seen more than once but under ten times. The junction shows a germline mismatch at one end, possibly a read error. The chain combines TRBV19 with TRBJ1-5, with a possible D match to TRBD1 (5 bases). CDR1 and CDR2 (germline): LNHDA, SQIVND (reference sequence). The CDR3 runs to 13 residues. This chain's CDR3 is CASSWSGYQSQHF. CDR3 sequence (DNA): TGTGCCAGTAGCTGGTCAGGGTATCAGTCCCAGCATTTT.

The rearrangement links TRBV6-5 to TRBJ1-1; a possible D gene is TRBD1 (5 bases). There are 15 residues in the CDR3. Germline V gene lookup returns CDR1 MNHEY and CDR2 SVGAGI. Trimming pared 8 bases from V and 0 bases from J, leaving 16 bases between. Here the CDR3 DNA reads TGTGCCAGCGCCCCAGGGAATTTTTTGAACACTGAAGCTTTCTTT. Protein: CASAPGNFLNTEAFF.

Only one count was recorded for this clone. The rearrangement joins TRBV7-2 to TRBJ2-2; a possible D gene is TRBD2 (6 bases). V was shortened by 4 bases and J by 3 bases, with 12 bases between the two germline ends. CDR1 and CDR2 (germline): SGHTA, FQGNSA. The CDR3 covers 15 residues. As DNA, the CDR3 is TGTGCCAGCAGCTGGGGACTCCCGGACACCGGGGAGCTGTTTTTT. Its translation is CASSWGLPDTGELFF.

This clone was observed a single time. V usage is TRBV2 and J usage is TRBJ1-1; 7 bases match TRBD1. CDR1 SNHLY and CDR2 FYNNEI come from the germline V gene. There are 14 residues in the CDR3. The ends lost 9 bases at V and 0 bases at J; junction bases unmatched: 7. The CDR3 loop is CARSTGPMNTEAFF. CDR3 in DNA: TGTGCCAGATCGACAGGGCCTATGAACACTGAAGCTTTCTTT. Based on the CDR3 plus reference TRBV2 and TRBJ1-1, the full variable domain is EPEVTQTPSHQVTQMGQEVILRCVPISNHLYFYWYRQILGQKVEFLVSFYNNEISEKSEIFDDQFSVERPDGSNFTLKIRSTKLEDSAMYFCARSTGPMNTEAFFGQGTRLTVV.

V gene TRBV19 combines with J gene TRBJ1-5, with 7 nucleotides matching TRBD1. V trimming: 1 base; J trimming: 4 bases; junction bases outside the gene matches: 4. Germline V gene lookup returns CDR1 LNHDA and CDR2 SQIVND (reference sequence). The CDR3 is 15 amino acids. For the CDR3, the DNA is TGTGCCAGTAGTATAGTTGACAGGGAAAATCAGCCCCAGCATTTT. Translated, it gives CASSIVDRENQPQHF.

The chain is built from TRBV7-8 and TRBJ1-2; the D gene is possibly TRBD1 (5 bases). Germline CDR1 is SGHVS and CDR2 is FQNEAQ. This CDR3 has 13 amino acids. V lost 5 bases to trimming and J lost 3 bases, with 10 bases between them. The CDR3: CASSPRGDYGYTF. The CDR3, as DNA: TGTGCCAGCAGCCCCCGGGGGGACTATGGCTACACCTTC. The full variable domain, in which reference TRBV7-8 and TRBJ1-2 provide the parts outside the CDR3, is GAGVSQSPRYKVAKRGQDVALRCDPISGHVSLFWYQQALGQGPEFLTYFQNEAQLDKSGLPSDRFFAERPEGSVSTLKIQRTQQEDSAVYLCASSPRGDYGYTFGSGTRLTVV.